The entry that follows covers one TCR beta chain sequence. Its binding antigen is unknown. Base qualities are not provided; no much larger clone lies one nucleotide away. Each collaborating institution followed its own protocols to collect whole blood in K2EDTA tubes. For TCRbeta analysis, collaborators shipped samples in one of three forms: frozen whole blood, isolated PBMCs, or DNA extracted from either of those sample types. These data belong to a study of blood T cell repertoires in COVID-19 (dated by TCRdb to 2020 to 2022). Concerning the study at large: Collaborator samples came from the United States, Italy and Spain and covered acute and convalescent phases of COVID-19. The material from the prospective study consisted of cDNA or gDNA derived from T cells, B-cell-depleted T cells, or PBMCs. Deeply sampled blood TCRbeta repertoires from subjects exposed to, actively infected with, or recovered from COVID-19 were included in the dataset. A freely available public database, intended as a resource for researchers studying the immune response to SARS-CoV-2, is where the repertoires were released. Samples came from the ongoing ImmuneRACE study (first 160 participants) plus 1,254 subjects from 6 global collaborators. A de-identified subject ID, COVID-19 status, age in years and sex were almost always included in the sample metadata. Where available, HLA class I and class II types were obtained from metadata supplied by the sample provider rather than from assay-based typing. The paper as a whole reports these results and caveats: Clinical and demographic metadata were provided uncurated, with the amount varying by source and participant.

TCRbeta CDR3 regions were amplified from genomic DNA using the immunoSEQ Assay, a bias-controlled multiplex PCR. Per the authors' processing: The number of nucleated cells in each sample was estimated by amplification of reference gene primers within the assay. To quantify the absolute abundance of each unique TCRbeta CDR3 rearrangement, sequence reads were collapsed and filtered. For each sample, productive Simpson clonality was calculated by taking the square root of Simpson's diversity index across productive rearrangements. Imported from immuneACCESS, the table was reduced by TCRdb to in-frame sequences with V and J called. These copies leave out some clones; in studies compared against another copy, an unresolved V gene accounts for under half, and the cause of the remainder is not known. That table is the source of V, J and clone size, and D and trimming were worked out from the DNA. This sample is represented by about 120,000 clones; 88% of them were singletons. The ten largest clones capture roughly 1.2% of the sample.

The CDR1 and CDR2 encoded by the germline V gene (reference sequence) are MNHEY and SMNVEV. CDR3 length: 16 amino acids, cysteine to phenylalanine. Here the CDR3 DNA is all that survives: 48 bases in frame from base 1. The V end loses 5 bases and the J end loses 4 bases, and a stretch of 20 bases separates them. This sequence originates from a woman older than 75 with acute or convalescent COVID-19. The source material was peripheral blood. The V gene is TRBV27 and the J gene is TRBJ1-1, and perhaps TRBD1 as D gene, on 6 matching bases. For the CDR3, the sequence is CASSLAGAGRSTEAFF. In nucleotide form, the sequence is TGTGCCAGCAGTCTAGCAGGGGCAGGGCGGAGCACTGAAGCTTTCTTT.